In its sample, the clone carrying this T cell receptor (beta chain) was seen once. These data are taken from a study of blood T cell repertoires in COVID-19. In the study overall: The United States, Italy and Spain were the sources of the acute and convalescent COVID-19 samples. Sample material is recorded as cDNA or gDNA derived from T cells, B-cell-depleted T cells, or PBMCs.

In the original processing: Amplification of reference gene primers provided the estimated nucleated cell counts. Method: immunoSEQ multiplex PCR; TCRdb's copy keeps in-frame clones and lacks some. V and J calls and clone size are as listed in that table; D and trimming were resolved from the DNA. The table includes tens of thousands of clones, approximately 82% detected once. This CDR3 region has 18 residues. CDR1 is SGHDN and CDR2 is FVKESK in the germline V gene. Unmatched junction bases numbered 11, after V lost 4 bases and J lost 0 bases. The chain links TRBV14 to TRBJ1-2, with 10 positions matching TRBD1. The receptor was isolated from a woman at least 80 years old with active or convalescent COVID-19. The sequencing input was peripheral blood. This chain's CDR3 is CASSPFFDRGRTNYGYTF. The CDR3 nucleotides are TGTGCCAGCAGCCCTTTTTTTGACAGGGGGCGAACTAACTATGGCTACACCTTC. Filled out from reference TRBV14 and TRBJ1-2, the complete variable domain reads EAGVTQFPSHSVIEKGQTVTLRCDPISGHDNLYWYRRVMGKEIKFLLHFVKESKQDESGMPNNRFLAERTGGTYSTLKVQPAELEDSGVYFCASSPFFDRGRTNYGYTFGSGTRLTVV.